This T cell receptor beta chain emerged from a study of Graves' ophthalmopathy and Graves' hyperthyroidism. Reliance was placed on clinical symptoms, serum thyroxine, TRAb, thyroid ultrasound and orbital computed tomography for diagnosis. V dropped 6 bases and J dropped 7 bases, with 16 bases sitting between them. Germline CDR1 is DFQATT and CDR2 is SNEGSKA (reference sequence). The CDR3 has 12 residues. CDR3 regions of TCR beta were amplified from RNA transcripts. First-round RT-PCR employed HTBI primers, with a second-round multiplex PCR after it. TCRdb re-called the multiplex PCR reads through MiXCR, storing one row per CDR3 protein. Of 260,000 or so distinct CDR3 sequences listed, 45% are singletons.

J is TRBJ2-7 and V is TRBV20-1, with a weak D call TRBD2 (6 bases). Sequencing used peripheral blood. The sequence derives from an adult man with Graves' ophthalmopathy. DNA of the CDR3: TGCAGTGCCCCGGGAGCCCGTAATGAGCAGTACTTC. This encodes CSAPGARNEQYF.